This T cell receptor (beta chain) was found in a study of spatial heterogeneity in lung cancer. TCRdb analysed the 5' RACE reads with MiXCR anew, one entry per CDR3 protein. Of 110,000 or so distinct CDR3 sequences listed, 10% to 14% are singletons. This clonotype was found many times. Noted time point: blood at routine non-recurrence follow-up after resection. This CDR3 comprises 14 residues. The germline V gene encodes CDR1 MDHEN and CDR2 SYDVKM. V was trimmed by 2 bases and J by 8 bases, leaving 15 bases between them. The chain couples TRBV28 to TRBJ1-2; the D is unclear. The specimen comprised PBMCs, sampled at follow-up. The TCR comes from a female donor with early-stage non-small cell lung cancer. The CDR3 region is CASSLPRGGGGYTF. CDR3 nucleotides: TGTGCCAGCAGTTTACCACGAGGAGGTGGGGGCTACACCTTC.